These 27 T cell receptor beta chains share one sample of origin, sequenced in a study of blood T cell repertoires in COVID-19. Here immunoSEQ multiplex PCR was the method, and the copy in TCRdb shows in-frame clones only, minus some. Of about 160,000 clones listed, 78% are singletons. The material sequenced was peripheral blood. The receptor source for this set is a woman of 80 years or more with acute or convalescent COVID-19.

CDR3 nucleotides: TGCGCCAGCAGCTTGGAGGCAGGAACTGGCTACACCTTC. Amino acid sequence: CASSLEAGTGYTF. The genes are TRBV5-1 and TRBJ1-2; no clear D gene. CDR3 size: 13 residues. V was trimmed by 0 bases and J by 7 bases, leaving 10 bases between them. Germline CDR1 and CDR2: SGHRS and YFSETQ.

The chain couples TRBV5-4 to TRBJ1-2; 7 bases map to TRBD1. CDR3 length: 17 residues. J was trimmed by 0 bases and V by 4 bases; bases with no gene match: 12. Germline lookup yields CDR1 SGHNT and CDR2 YYREEE (reference sequence). CDR3 nucleotides: TGTGCCAGCAGCCCGGAGGTGCGGGACAGTTCTAACTATGGCTACACCTTC. It translates to CASSPEVRDSSNYGYTF. Variable domain in full (rest from reference TRBV5-4 and TRBJ1-2): ETGVTQSPTHLIKTRGQQVTLRCSSQSGHNTVSWYQQALGQGPQFIFQYYREEENGRGNFPPRFSGLQFPNYSSELNVNALELDDSALYLCASSPEVRDSSNYGYTFGSGTRLTVV.

This clone was seen only a few times. The chain has TRBV5-6 and TRBJ2-7; D perhaps matches TRBD1 (6 bases). Germline V gene lookup returns CDR1 SGHDT and CDR2 YYEEEE. CDR3 size: 14 residues. Trimming stripped 3 bases from V and 3 bases from J, with 13 bases between. CDR3 sequence (DNA): TGTGCCAGCAGCTCTCAACAGGGCAACTACGAGCAGTACTTC. It specifies CASSSQQGNYEQYF.

V usage is TRBV5-1 and J usage is TRBJ1-2; D uncertain. Germline V gene data show CDR1 as SGHRS and CDR2 as YFSETQ. The CDR3 has 15 residues. V was shortened by 4 bases and J by 4 bases, with 17 bases between the two germline ends. The CDR3 is CASSTDGAPGYGYTF. The CDR3 nucleotides are TGCGCCAGCAGCACCGACGGAGCCCCTGGCTATGGCTACACCTTC.

The chain joins TRBV6-4 to TRBJ2-1; D is unclear. This CDR3 has 14 residues. CDR1 and CDR2 (germline): MRHNA, SNTAGT. The V and J ends lost 6 bases and 7 bases respectively, with 16 bases between them. Here the CDR3 DNA reads TGTGCCAGCAGCGAAGCATTGAGGAATAATGAGCAGTTCTTC. This sequence encodes CASSEALRNNEQFF.

The J gene is TRBJ1-2, the V gene TRBV27; D is perhaps TRBD1 (5 bases). Trimming shortened V by 7 bases and J by 3 bases, and 24 bases separated the two germline ends. In germline, CDR1 is MNHEY, CDR2 SMNVEV (reference sequence). This CDR3 has 17 residues. This CDR3 is CASTQRPLGQGHYGYTF. The CDR3 DNA reads TGTGCCAGCACACAACGCCCCCTCGGGCAGGGTCACTATGGCTACACCTTC.

This chain links TRBV5-1 with TRBJ2-5; 10 positions agree with TRBD1. V lost 3 bases, J lost 4 bases, and 0 bases stayed unmatched. The CDR3 has 13 amino acids. The germline V gene has CDR1 SGHRS and CDR2 YFSETQ. The chain's CDR3 is CASSWTGGETQYF. In nucleotides, the CDR3 is TGCGCCAGCAGCTGGACAGGGGGAGAGACCCAGTACTTC.

This chain links TRBV3-1 (or the pseudogene TRBV3-2) with TRBJ1-1; weak D call: TRBD1 (5 bases). CDR3 length: 13 residues. The germline CDR1 and CDR2 sequences are LGHDT and YNNKEL (reference sequence). Trimming shortened V by 0 bases and J by 11 bases, and 13 bases separated the two germline ends. The CDR3 loop reads CASSQEGPPRAFF. The CDR3 DNA follows: TGTGCCAGCAGCCAAGAGGGGCCCCCGAGGGCTTTCTTT.

This clone was seen only a few times. The chain joins TRBV4-1 to TRBJ1-2; D is unresolved. Germline V gives CDR1 MGHRA, CDR2 YSYEKL. Deletions cut 0 bases from V and 8 bases from J, with 10 bases between. This CDR3 region has 13 residues. The CDR3, as DNA: TGCGCCAGCAGCCAAGATCTTGCGAGGGGCTACACCTTC. Its protein product is CASSQDLARGYTF.

The rearrangement uses TRBV18 and TRBJ1-2; 9 bases line up with TRBD1. J was trimmed by 7 bases and V by 0 bases; bases with no gene match: 9. The CDR3 runs 16 residues. Germline lookup yields CDR1 KGHSH and CDR2 LQKENI. The CDR3 nucleotides are TGTGCCAGCTCACCACCGGAAGGGACAGGGATGTCTGGCTACACCTTC. It translates to CASSPPEGTGMSGYTF.

The V call is TRBV2, the J call TRBJ2-5; 7 bases fit TRBD2. J gave up 5 bases and V 1 base, and 13 bases lay outside the gene matches. Germline lookup yields CDR1 SNHLY and CDR2 FYNNEI. The CDR3 sequence is 17 residues long. As DNA, the CDR3 is TGTGCCAGCAGTGAAGGCAGGGTGGGCGGGAGTTCCGAGACCCAGTACTTC. It translates to CASSEGRVGGSSETQYF.

The rearrangement joins TRBV18 to TRBJ1-2; D unresolved. V was shortened by 0 bases and J by 7 bases, with 12 bases between the two germline ends. Germline CDR1 KGHSH, CDR2 LQKENI. The CDR3 contains 14 residues. The CDR3 here is CASSPPAGGTGYTF. CDR3 DNA: TGTGCCAGCTCACCACCCGCGGGAGGTACTGGCTACACCTTC. Together with reference TRBV18 and TRBJ1-2, the CDR3 gives the full variable domain: NAGVMQNPRHLVRRRGQEARLRCSPMKGHSHVYWYRQLPEEGLKFMVYLQKENIIDESGMPKERFSAEFPKEGPSILRIQQVVRGDSAAYFCASSPPAGGTGYTFGSGTRLTVV.

This clone appeared a few times. This rearrangement joins TRBV4-2 to TRBJ2-7; 9 nucleotides align to TRBD2. The CDR3 runs to 17 residues. With V trimmed by 2 bases and J by 1 base, 9 bases remained unmatched. Germline V gene lookup returns CDR1 LGHNA and CDR2 YNFKEQ. CDR3 sequence: CASSQTSVAGESYEQYF. CDR3 DNA: TGTGCCAGCAGCCAAACTTCGGTAGCGGGGGAATCCTACGAGCAGTACTTC.

The chain combines TRBV28 with TRBJ2-7; D is perhaps TRBD1 (5 bases). Germline values: CDR1 MDHEN, CDR2 SYDVKM. Trimming stripped 6 bases from V and 3 bases from J, with 24 bases between. This CDR3 comprises 17 residues. For the CDR3, the DNA is TGTGCCAGCAGCACCCGCGTGGGGCTAGAGAACGGCTACGAGCAGTACTTC. This codes for CASSTRVGLENGYEQYF.

The chain has TRBV5-4 and TRBJ2-7, with 9 bases that match TRBD1. The CDR3 has 14 residues. With V trimmed by 5 bases and J by 1 base, 4 bases remained unmatched. CDR1 SGHNT and CDR2 YYREEE come from the germline V gene (reference sequence). CDR3 loop: CASRVGTGSYEQYF. CDR3 DNA sequence: TGTGCCAGCAGAGTAGGGACAGGGTCCTACGAGCAGTACTTC.

This chain uses TRBV7-2 with TRBJ2-5, with TRBD2 identical over 9 bases. V dropped 2 bases and J dropped 4; count of bases not matched to a gene: 5. The CDR3 has 15 amino acids. Germline CDR1 is SGHTA and CDR2 is FQGNSA. This CDR3 is CASSLRAGGPETQYF. The DNA for the CDR3 is TGTGCCAGCAGCTTAAGGGCGGGGGGGCCAGAGACCCAGTACTTC.

V is TRBV27 and J is TRBJ2-5, with 7 bases fitting TRBD1. The germline CDR1 and CDR2 sequences are MNHEY and SMNVEV (reference sequence). The CDR3 consists of 13 residues. Trimming at V came to 1 base and at J to 5 bases, leaving 1 base not matched to a gene. The CDR3 DNA reads as TGTGCCAGCAGTTTATACAGGGGTGAGACCCAGTACTTC. Encoded protein: CASSLYRGETQYF.

The chain is built from TRBV19 and TRBJ2-3; D might be TRBD2 (5 bases). There are 16 residues in the CDR3. Per germline, CDR1 LNHDA and CDR2 SQIVND (reference sequence). V was pared by 3 bases and J by 2 bases, with 15 bases between. The CDR3 coding sequence is TGTGCCAGTAGTATTCGGGGATGGTCGACCACAGATACGCAGTATTTT. Translated: CASSIRGWSTTDTQYF.

CDR3 sequence: CAWRSGGLNTGELFF. The CDR3 coding sequence is TGTGCCTGGAGGTCAGGGGGACTGAACACCGGGGAGCTGTTTTTT. This sequence joins TRBV30 and TRBJ2-2; possibly TRBD1 for D (7 bases). In germline, CDR1 is GTSNPN, CDR2 SVGIG (reference sequence). Trimming shortened V by 3 bases and J by 1 base, and 12 bases separated the two germline ends. This CDR3 comprises 15 residues.

This clone occurred once. The J gene is TRBJ2-1, the V gene TRBV23-1; 11 bases align to TRBD1. TRBV23-1 is identified as an open reading frame with a role that is uncertain. V lost 0 bases, J lost 3 bases, and 16 bases stayed unmatched. The CDR3 is 21 residues long. The CDR3 DNA reads TGCGCCAGCAGTCAATCGCGGACAGGGGGCAGAACGGCCTACTTCTACAATGAGCAGTTCTTC. As protein: CASSQSRTGGRTAYFYNEQFF.

The CDR3, as DNA: TGTGCCACCAGCAGGGAGGATTCTAACTATGGCTACACCTTC. Encoded protein: CATSREDSNYGYTF. The chain couples TRBV15 to TRBJ1-2; D gene unclear. V gave up 3 bases and J gave up 0 bases, with 8 bases separating them. Germline CDR1 and CDR2: LNHNV and YYDKDF (reference sequence). CDR3 length: 14 residues.

The chain couples TRBV18 to TRBJ2-2; TRBD1 is a possible D gene (6 bases). The germline V gene has CDR1 KGHSH and CDR2 LQKENI. The CDR3 length is 13 residues. Trimming took 4 bases from V and 7 from J, leaving 10 bases between them. CDR3 in DNA: TGTGCCAGCTCACTCAGGGACAACGGGGAGCTGTTTTTT. Translating it yields CASSLRDNGELFF.

The chain is built from TRBV18 and TRBJ1-1; D gene uncertain. The CDR3 spans 15 residues. Germline CDR1 reads KGHSH; CDR2 reads LQKENI. Trimming stripped 0 bases from V and 2 bases from J, with 10 bases between. As DNA, the CDR3 is TGTGCCAGCTCACCACCGGGAGGTTTCAACACTGAAGCTTTCTTT. This encodes CASSPPGGFNTEAFF. Based on the CDR3 plus reference TRBV18 and TRBJ1-1, the full variable domain is NAGVMQNPRHLVRRRGQEARLRCSPMKGHSHVYWYRQLPEEGLKFMVYLQKENIIDESGMPKERFSAEFPKEGPSILRIQQVVRGDSAAYFCASSPPGGFNTEAFFGQGTRLTVV.

The rearrangement joins TRBV7-9 to TRBJ1-2, with D possibly matching TRBD1 (6 bases). CDR3 length: 13 residues. Trimming left V 6 bases short and J 6 bases short, with 14 bases between. The germline V gene encodes CDR1 SEHNR and CDR2 FQNEAQ (reference sequence). The CDR3 DNA reads as TGTGCCAGCAGTAGCAGGGGACCGGATGGCTACACCTTC. Protein: CASSSRGPDGYTF.

The chain has TRBV19 and TRBJ2-5, with a tentative D call TRBD1 (6 bases). The germline V gene has CDR1 LNHDA and CDR2 SQIVND (reference sequence). Trimming left V 2 bases short and J 4 bases short, with 17 bases between. The CDR3 is 16 residues long. The CDR3 DNA reads TGTGCCAGTAGTATATATGGTCGGGAAGGGGGAGAGACCCAGTACTTC. It codes for CASSIYGREGGETQYF.

The chain is built from TRBV9 and TRBJ2-7, with TRBD1 matching 10 bases. The ends lost 0 bases at V and 6 bases at J; junction bases unmatched: 12. Germline CDR1 reads SGDLS; CDR2 reads YYNGEE. The length of the CDR3 is 17 residues. The CDR3 DNA reads as TGTGCCAGCAGCGTAGCTGTGACAGGGGGCCCGGGGGGCGAGCAGTACTTC. Amino acid sequence: CASSVAVTGGPGGEQYF.

The rearrangement links TRBV5-6 to TRBJ1-5; 9 bases match TRBD1. This CDR3 comprises 17 residues. CDR1 and CDR2 from the germline V gene are SGHDT and YYEEEE. The V and J ends lost 4 bases and 5 bases, in that order; junction bases with no gene match: 13. The CDR3 region has the DNA TGTGCCAGCAGCATAGGGGGTCCGGGACAGGGATATCAGCCCCAGCATTTT. It specifies CASSIGGPGQGYQPQHF.